This TCR beta chain is from a study of Ad26.COV2.S vaccination and SARS-CoV-2 variants. About the research overall: Intramuscular Ad26.COV2.S doses were given once or twice, 56 days apart.

V lost 2 bases, J lost 2 bases, and 5 bases stayed unmatched. The CDR3 totals 16 residues. Per germline, CDR1 SGHRS and CDR2 YFSETQ. Study-wide findings and caveats: The breadth of spike-specific CD8+ and CD4+ T cell responses after vaccination was reportedly substantial.

As to treatment: roughly 19 received Ad26.COV2.S at low or high dose, single or two shots; several received placebo; per-sample allocation not given. Day 63 following the first vaccine or placebo injection was when the samples were taken. Adults aged 18-55 years in Boston included the donor. In regard to this clone: Its specificity is not known.

Only in-frame clones appear in the TCRdb table, and some are missing; sequencing was by immunoSEQ multiplex PCR. The top ten clones hold 1.5% to 2% of a sample with around 450,000 clones, roughly 87% of them seen once. The receptor was isolated from a person between 18 and 60 years old who received the Ad26.COV2.S COVID-19 vaccine or a placebo. The V and J genes are TRBV5-1 and TRBJ2-1; 9 nucleotides align to TRBD2. Specimen: peripheral blood, collected in a trial of Ad26.COV2.S vaccine versus placebo. In DNA, the CDR3 is TGCGCCAGCAGCTTCAAGACTAGCGGCACCTACAATGAGCAGTTCTTC. Translated: CASSFKTSGTYNEQFF.